Below, 17 T cell receptor beta chains from the same sample are listed, as sequenced in a study of breast tumors, draining lymph nodes, adjacent tissues. TCRdb processed the multiplex PCR reads anew with MiXCR; each CDR3 protein has one entry. This table has tens of thousands of distinct CDR3 sequences, more than 25% appearing once. Breast cancer patients provided tissue from their axillary draining lymph nodes. Sequenced material: axillary lymph node tissue. Receptors originate from a female donor with breast cancer. Some clones in this sample may be carry-over from other donors' samples.

This clonotype was picked up many times. The chain links TRBV30 to TRBJ2-1; weak D call: TRBD2 (6 bases). The CDR3 is made up of 15 amino acids. CDR1 is GTSNPN, CDR2 SVGIG, per germline (reference sequence). Trimming took off 6 bases at V and 4 bases at J, with 19 bases between the two ends. The CDR3 bases are TGTGCCTGTTCCCCAGGTCTAGCGCGTTACAATGAGCAGTTCTTC. This encodes CACSPGLARYNEQFF.

This clonotype was recorded many times. The chain joins TRBV20-1 to TRBJ2-5; the D is unclear. The CDR3 is 10 residues long. Germline V gene data show CDR1 as DFQATT and CDR2 as SNEGSKA (reference sequence). Trimming left V 6 bases short and J 4 bases short, with 6 bases between. CDR3 protein: CSASPETQYF. The CDR3, as DNA: TGCAGTGCCTCACCAGAGACCCAGTACTTC.

This sequence joins TRBV24-1 and TRBJ2-1; 8 nucleotides align to TRBD2. The V and J ends lost 5 bases and 2 bases, in that order; junction bases with no gene match: 7. The germline CDR1 and CDR2 sequences are KGHDR and SFDVKD. The CDR3 is 16 amino acids. CDR3 DNA sequence: TGTGCCACCAGTGTGCAATGTAGCGGGGCCTACAATGAGCAGTTCTTC. Protein product: CATSVQCSGAYNEQFF.

Many counts were recorded for this clonotype. CDR3 loop: CASSENGGLNQPQHF. The CDR3 DNA reads TGTGCCAGCAGCGAGAACGGAGGGTTAAACCAGCCCCAGCATTTT. The rearrangement joins TRBV9 to TRBJ1-5; no definite D call. The CDR3 covers 15 residues. Germline V gives CDR1 SGDLS, CDR2 YYNGEE. V was clipped by 3 bases and J by 7 bases, with 17 bases between them.

This clonotype was recorded many times. CDR3 region: CASSRTDRDYGYTF. DNA of the CDR3: TGCGCCAGCAGCCGCACCGACAGGGACTATGGCTACACCTTC. V usage is TRBV4-3 and J usage is TRBJ1-2, with TRBD1 matching over 7 bases. CDR1 and CDR2 from the germline V gene are LGHNA and YSLEER. The length of the CDR3 is 14 residues. V was pared by 4 bases and J by 3 bases, with 5 bases of the junction left unmatched.

This clonotype was counted ten times or more. This chain joins TRBV7-3 and TRBJ2-5, with unresolved D. The CDR3 sequence is 8 residues long. Trimming took off 6 bases at V and 7 bases at J, with 0 bases between the two ends. CDR1 and CDR2 from the germline V gene are SGHTA and FQGTGA. CDR3 sequence: CASRTQYF. CDR3 sequence (DNA): TGTGCCAGCAGGACCCAGTACTTC.

This clonotype was detected many times. The chain couples TRBV3-1 to TRBJ2-1; TRBD2 might be the D (6 bases). The V end lost 1 base, the J end lost 4 bases, and 11 bases lay between the germline ends. CDR1 is LGHDT and CDR2 is YNNKEL in the germline V gene (reference sequence). The CDR3 consists of 15 residues. CDR3 DNA: TGTGCCAGCAGCCAAGCGCCAGCGGGTTACAATGAGCAGTTCTTC. It codes for CASSQAPAGYNEQFF.

This clonotype was picked up many times. The chain recombines TRBV2 with TRBJ1-2; D perhaps matches TRBD1 (5 bases). Per the germline V gene, CDR1 is SNHLY and CDR2 is FYNNEI. V lost 5 bases, J lost 6 bases, and 16 bases lay in between. The CDR3 contains 14 residues. The CDR3 DNA follows: TGTGCCAGCAGTTTAGGCCAGGGAAGAGATGGCTACACCTTC. This translates into CASSLGQGRDGYTF.

This rearrangement joins TRBV2 to TRBJ2-7; 7 positions match TRBD2. Germline V gene data show CDR1 as SNHLY and CDR2 as FYNNEI. The CDR3 is 15 amino acids. With V trimmed by 4 bases and J by 1 base, 7 bases remained unmatched. The CDR3 spells CASSGASGLSYEQYF. CDR3 coding DNA: TGTGCCAGCAGTGGGGCTAGCGGATTGTCCTACGAGCAGTACTTC.

This clonotype was picked up many times. V gene TRBV7-9 combines with J gene TRBJ1-5, with D perhaps matching TRBD1 (5 bases). The CDR3 sequence is 16 residues long. Deletions cut 5 bases from V and 4 bases from J, with 18 bases between. The germline CDR1 and CDR2 sequences are SEHNR and FQNEAQ (reference sequence). CDR3 sequence (DNA): TGTGCCAGCAGCCCCGGGGGAGACCGATCAAATCAGCCCCAGCATTTT. Its translation: CASSPGGDRSNQPQHF.

With respect to this clonotype: A read error may be the cause here, since a much bigger clone is one base away. V gene TRBV5-4 combines with J gene TRBJ2-7; a possible D gene is TRBD2 (5 bases). V gave up 4 bases and J gave up 6 bases, with 11 bases separating them. Germline values: CDR1 SGHNT, CDR2 YYREEE (reference sequence). CDR3 length: 12 residues. CDR3 amino acids: CASSRMLAEQYF. The CDR3 DNA reads TGTGCCAGCAGCCGGATGCTAGCCGAGCAGTACTTC. The full variable domain, its missing parts supplied by reference TRBV5-4 and TRBJ2-7, is ETGVTQSPTHLIKTRGQQVTLRCSSQSGHNTVSWYQQALGQGPQFIFQYYREEENGRGNFPPRFSGLQFPNYSSELNVNALELDDSALYLCASSRMLAEQYFGPGTRLTVT.

Note on this clonotype: Its ends do not fully match the called genes, so a read error is possible. The chain joins TRBV20-1 to TRBJ2-3; 7 positions agree with TRBD2. This CDR3 is built from 16 residues. Germline lookup yields CDR1 DFQATT and CDR2 SNEGSKA (reference sequence). As DNA, the CDR3 is TGTAGTGCTACGGCTTTCGGACTAGGGAGCACAGATACGCAGTATTTT. Protein sequence: CSATAFGLGSTDTQYF.

A note on this clonotype: This may stem from a read error, because a much larger clone lies one nucleotide away. The genes are TRBV28 and TRBJ2-7, with 7 bases fitting TRBD2. Germline V CDR1 and CDR2: MDHEN, SYDVKM. V dropped 5 bases and J dropped 3; count of bases not matched to a gene: 7. The CDR3 sequence is 14 residues long. CDR3 sequence (DNA): TGTGCCAGCAGTCCCACTAGCGCGATCTACGAGCAGTACTTC. It translates to CASSPTSAIYEQYF.

This clonotype was counted many times. The chain is built from TRBV5-4 and TRBJ2-7; D unresolved. The V and J ends lost 1 base and 5 bases respectively, with 16 bases between them. The CDR3 totals 15 residues. CDR1 and CDR2 (germline): SGHNT, YYREEE (reference sequence). DNA of the CDR3: TGTGCCAGCAGCTTGCGGACCGGGCTTTTAAACGAGCAGTACTTC. It is translated as CASSLRTGLLNEQYF.

This CDR3 is CASGHRRGGELFF. The DNA for the CDR3 is TGTGCCAGCGGCCACCGACGGGGCGGGGAGCTGTTTTTT. The chain carries TRBV12-3 or TRBV12-4 and TRBJ2-2, with D possibly matching TRBD2 (5 bases). This CDR3 spans 13 amino acids. Trimming left V 8 bases short and J 7 bases short, with 14 bases between.

The J gene is TRBJ2-1, the V gene TRBV29-1, with TRBD1 identical over 9 bases. Trimming removed 0 bases from V and 7 bases from J; junction bases left unmatched: 4. The CDR3 has 14 residues. Germline V gene sequence: CDR1 SQVTM, CDR2 ANQGSEA. The chain's CDR3 is CSVEEGQGRNEQFF. The CDR3 DNA reads TGCAGCGTTGAAGAGGGACAGGGAAGGAATGAGCAGTTCTTC.

The rearrangement uses TRBV12-3 or TRBV12-4 and TRBJ2-2; TRBD1 is a possible D gene (6 bases). Trimming took off 7 bases at V and 2 bases at J, with 8 bases between the two ends. The CDR3 runs to 13 residues. The CDR3 region is CASTGHNTGELFF. CDR3 in DNA: TGTGCCAGCACGGGACACAACACCGGGGAGCTGTTTTTT.